A single sample is the source of the 28 T cell receptor beta chains below, sequenced in a study of beta chain features in type 1 diabetes. All of the isolated RNA was reverse transcribed, so expressed TCRB transcripts were sequenced. Some clones are missing from TCRdb's copy, which holds only in-frame ones; the method was immunoSEQ multiplex PCR. The sample consists of 900,000 or so clones, roughly 15% of them appearing once. The source material was naive CD4+ T cells from blood. The receptor source for this set is a woman aged 18 to 35 in good health.

This clone was detected a few times. The chain is built from TRBV11-2 and TRBJ2-7, with D possibly being TRBD1 (6 bases). Trimming shortened V by 0 bases and J by 2 bases, and 8 bases separated the two germline ends. The CDR3 has 14 residues. CDR1 is SGHAT, CDR2 FQNNGV, per germline. The CDR3 protein is CASSLEQGTYEQYF. CDR3 nucleotide sequence: TGTGCCAGCAGCTTAGAACAGGGTACCTACGAGCAGTACTTC.

The CDR3, as DNA: TGTGCCAGCAGCCCCAGCGGGAGGGTGTCCAATGAGCAGTTCTTC. This gives the protein CASSPSGRVSNEQFF. The V gene is TRBV7-6, the J gene TRBJ2-1; 10 bases map to TRBD2. The trim removed 5 bases at V and 6 bases at J, leaving 7 bases unmatched. The CDR3 has 15 amino acids. CDR1 is SGHVS and CDR2 is FNYEAQ in the germline V gene.

The chain links TRBV7-2 to TRBJ2-1; no definite D call. The CDR3 is made up of 16 amino acids. Germline CDR1 SGHTA, CDR2 FQGNSA. V lost 2 bases, J lost 5 bases, and 16 bases lay in between. The CDR3 loop reads CASSLRPSIRDNEQFF. The CDR3 DNA is TGTGCCAGCAGCTTACGCCCGAGTATCCGAGACAATGAGCAGTTCTTC.

Only a few counts were recorded for this clone. The J gene is TRBJ2-1, the V gene TRBV29-1; 7 bases fit TRBD2. V shed 4 bases, J shed 4 bases, and the junction held 13 bases outside the gene matches. Germline assignment: CDR1 SQVTM and CDR2 ANQGSEA. There are 16 residues in the CDR3. The CDR3 is CSVVRPTSAKYNEQFF. In DNA form, the CDR3 reads TGCAGCGTTGTACGACCCACTAGCGCCAAATACAATGAGCAGTTCTTC.

This clone appeared a few times. The J gene is TRBJ2-5, the V gene TRBV19; 12 bases align to TRBD2. V lost 3 bases and J lost 4; bases outside the gene matches: 6. The length of the CDR3 is 16 residues. Looked up from germline, CDR1 is LNHDA and CDR2 is SQIVND (reference sequence). The DNA for the CDR3 is TGTGCCAGTAGTATGCGACTAGCGGGAGAGGGAGAGACCCAGTACTTC. Encoded protein: CASSMRLAGEGETQYF.

This clone was detected a few times. The V gene is TRBV4-2, the J gene TRBJ2-1; D is uncertain. Trimming took 0 bases from V and 8 from J, leaving 8 bases between them. CDR1 is LGHNA, CDR2 YNFKEQ, per germline. The CDR3 totals 13 residues. The CDR3, as DNA: TGTGCCAGCAGCCAAGATCTTAGTTATGAGCAGTTCTTC. It encodes CASSQDLSYEQFF.

In this sample, this clone turned up once. The chain uses TRBV11-3 and TRBJ2-3, with D possibly matching TRBD1 (6 bases). The V and J ends lost 4 bases and 1 base respectively, with 24 bases between them. Germline CDR1 SGHNT, CDR2 YENEEA. The CDR3 covers 19 residues. The CDR3 nucleotides are TGTGCCAGCAGCTCAATCGGACAGCGTAAACCCATCCGCACAGATACGCAGTATTTT. Amino acids: CASSSIGQRKPIRTDTQYF.

This clone has only a few counts. The rearrangement uses TRBV7-9 and TRBJ1-3; D remains unclear. The germline V gene has CDR1 SEHNR and CDR2 FQNEAQ (reference sequence). The CDR3 covers 14 residues. With 5 bases removed from V and 5 bases from J, the gap between germline ends came to 13 bases. DNA of the CDR3: TGTGCCAGCAGCACCCGAGGAAGTCGAAACACCATATATTTT. Amino acids: CASSTRGSRNTIYF. Variable domain in full (rest from reference TRBV7-9 and TRBJ1-3): DTGVSQNPRHKITKRGQNVTFRCDPISEHNRLYWYRQTLGQGPEFLTYFQNEAQLEKSRLLSDRFSAERPKGSFSTLEIQRTEQGDSAMYLCASSTRGSRNTIYFGEGSWLTVV.

J is TRBJ2-6 and V is TRBV7-2, with D uncertain. V was trimmed by 7 bases and J by 4 bases, leaving 14 bases between them. Germline V lookup: CDR1 SGHTA, CDR2 FQGNSA. The CDR3 covers 15 residues. The chain's CDR3 is CASNYQGGGANVLTF. CDR3 in DNA: TGTGCCAGCAACTATCAAGGTGGCGGGGCCAACGTCCTGACTTTC.

This clone was seen a handful of times. This chain links TRBV28 with TRBJ1-1, with no clear D. The CDR3 length is 12 residues. The ends were cut back, 4 bases at V and 3 bases at J, with 6 bases in the middle. Germline V gives CDR1 MDHEN, CDR2 SYDVKM. Here the CDR3 reads CASSSRYTEAFF. Written as DNA, the CDR3 is TGTGCCAGCAGTTCACGGTACACTGAAGCTTTCTTT.

Concerning this clone itself: The junction and the germline gene differ at one end; a read error may be behind it. The V and J genes are TRBV15 and TRBJ2-1; 13 bases match TRBD2. Germline assignment: CDR1 LNHNV and CDR2 YYDKDF (reference sequence). The CDR3 is 20 amino acids. The CDR3 is CATFLMRTSGSQLNYNGQFF. CDR3 nucleotides: TGTGCCACCTTCTTAATGCGGACTAGCGGGAGCCAACTAAACTACAATGGGCAGTTCTTC. Combining the CDR3 with reference TRBV15 and TRBJ2-1 gives the whole variable domain DAMVIQNPRYQVTQFGKPVTLSCSQTLNHNVMYWYQQKSSQAPKLLFHYYDKDFNNEADTPDNFQSRRPNTSFCFLDIRSPGLGDTAMYLCATFLMRTSGSQLNYNGQFFGPGTRLTVL.

This clone was detected a few times. This chain joins TRBV2 and TRBJ1-2, with D uncertain. V was pared by 6 bases and J by 2 bases, with 7 bases between. The CDR3 is 12 residues long. Germline CDR1 reads SNHLY; CDR2 reads FYNNEI. The CDR3 DNA reads TGTGCCAGCAGACCCGACAACTATGGCTACACCTTC. It codes for CASRPDNYGYTF.

Only a few counts were recorded for this clone. This chain joins TRBV2 and TRBJ2-1; TRBD2 aligns across 14 bases. The CDR3 runs to 18 residues. Germline CDR1 reads SNHLY; CDR2 reads FYNNEI. V shed 6 bases and J 0 bases; nucleotides not matched to a gene: 7. In DNA form, the CDR3 reads TGTGCCAGCAGGTTTGGACTAGCGGGAGGCAGCTCCTACAATGAGCAGTTCTTC. Translated: CASRFGLAGGSSYNEQFF.

V gene TRBV10-3 combines with J gene TRBJ2-7; D is perhaps TRBD2 (6 bases). With 8 bases removed from V and 3 bases from J, the gap between germline ends came to 11 bases. The germline CDR1 and CDR2 sequences are ENHRY and SYGVKD. The CDR3 sequence is 12 residues long. CDR3 loop: CAIASDLYEQYF. The DNA of the CDR3 is TGTGCCATCGCTAGCGATCTCTACGAGCAGTACTTC.

This chain uses TRBV2 with TRBJ1-4; no firm D call. Germline assignment: CDR1 SNHLY and CDR2 FYNNEI. CDR3 length: 15 amino acids. Trimming left V 4 bases short and J 7 bases short, with 16 bases between. CDR3 in DNA: TGTGCCAGCAGTGTGGAGGTTTCTAATTCTGAAAAACTGTTTTTT. Translating gives CASSVEVSNSEKLFF.

The genes are TRBV11-2 and TRBJ2-1, with a weak D call TRBD2 (5 bases). CDR1 SGHAT and CDR2 FQNNGV come from the germline V gene. V was pared by 5 bases and J by 10 bases, with 12 bases between. The CDR3 extends over 12 amino acids. The CDR3 nucleotides read TGTGCCAGCAGCCCCCCCGAGCGGGAGCAGTTCTTC. The encoded protein is CASSPPEREQFF.

This clone was seen only a few times. CDR3 sequence reads: CASSYKVPTGSNEQYF. The CDR3 bases are TGTGCCAGCAGTTACAAGGTCCCTACCGGGAGTAACGAGCAGTACTTC. V usage is TRBV6-5 and J usage is TRBJ2-7, with D possibly TRBD2 on 6 matching bases. This CDR3 comprises 16 residues. Germline-derived CDR1 and CDR2 are MNHEY and SVGAGI. The V end lost 2 bases, the J end lost 5 bases, and 19 bases lay between the germline ends.

V and J are TRBV7-3 and TRBJ2-1; 8 bases fit TRBD2. This CDR3 spans 15 amino acids. The germline V gene has CDR1 SGHTA and CDR2 FQGTGA. Trimming at V came to 4 bases and at J to 3 bases, leaving 5 bases not matched to a gene. CDR3 nucleotide sequence: TGTGCCAGCAGCTCTTCCGGGACTAGCTACAATGAGCAGTTCTTC. Its protein product is CASSSSGTSYNEQFF.

This clone was found a few times. The chain is built from TRBV7-2 and TRBJ2-3; 12 nucleotides agree with TRBD1. The junction had 3 bases not matched to a gene; V was cut back by 5 bases and J by 6 bases. Per the germline V gene, CDR1 is SGHTA and CDR2 is FQGNSA. This CDR3 region has 14 residues. CDR3 residues: CASSRDRGLDTQYF. CDR3 DNA: TGTGCCAGCAGCCGGGACAGGGGGCTGGATACGCAGTATTTT.

Only a few counts were recorded for this clone. The chain carries TRBV27 and TRBJ2-5, with unresolved D. Germline lookup yields CDR1 MNHEY and CDR2 SMNVEV (reference sequence). Trimming shortened V by 1 base and J by 5 bases, and 8 bases separated the two germline ends. The length of the CDR3 is 13 residues. The CDR3 reads CASSLFIRETQYF. CDR3 DNA sequence: TGTGCCAGCAGTTTATTTATCCGGGAGACCCAGTACTTC.

The V and J genes are TRBV5-1 and TRBJ1-1; maybe TRBD1 (5 bases). Germline V lookup: CDR1 SGHRS, CDR2 YFSETQ. The CDR3 spans 15 residues. The V and J ends lost 1 base and 0 bases respectively, with 10 bases between them. The CDR3 DNA is TGCGCCAGCAGCTTGACCGGGGCTATGAACACTGAAGCTTTCTTT. Residues: CASSLTGAMNTEAFF.

The CDR3 protein is CASSPTGVYNEQFF. CDR3 nucleotides: TGTGCCAGCTCACCAACGGGAGTCTACAATGAGCAGTTCTTC. This sequence joins TRBV18 and TRBJ2-1; weak D call: TRBD2 (6 bases). Trimming removed 2 bases at V and 3 bases at J, with 8 bases between. This CDR3 region has 14 residues. The germline V gene encodes CDR1 KGHSH and CDR2 LQKENI.

In DNA form, the CDR3 reads TGTGCCAGCAGCCCCGGCGTGCGGAGATACAATGAGCAGTTCTTC. Protein product: CASSPGVRRYNEQFF. The chain couples TRBV2 to TRBJ2-1; D not certain. CDR1 is SNHLY, CDR2 FYNNEI, per germline. This CDR3 is 15 amino acids long. V was cut by 6 bases and J by 4 bases, with 16 bases left in between.

The rearrangement joins TRBV9 to TRBJ2-7, with D unclear. The CDR3 is 13 residues long. Trimming removed 10 bases at V and 1 base at J, with 15 bases between. The germline gives CDR1 SGDLS, CDR2 YYNGEE. This chain's CDR3 is CARRGDTSYEQYF. The CDR3 DNA reads as TGTGCCCGACGCGGAGACACGTCCTACGAGCAGTACTTC.

The CDR3 coding sequence is TGTGCCAGCAGCTTTCGGACAGGGAACAATGAGCAGTTCTTC. Translating it yields CASSFRTGNNEQFF. This chain uses TRBV7-9 with TRBJ2-1, with 8 bases matching TRBD1. V was clipped by 3 bases and J by 5 bases; unmatched bases: 3. Germline loops: CDR1 SEHNR, CDR2 FQNEAQ (reference sequence). The CDR3 totals 14 residues.

V and J are TRBV7-2 and TRBJ2-7, with D possibly matching TRBD2 (6 bases). Looked up from germline, CDR1 is SGHTA and CDR2 is FQGNSA. V lost 2 bases and J 5 bases, leaving 19 bases between the germline ends. The CDR3 covers 16 residues. For the CDR3, the DNA is TGTGCCAGCAGCTTAAGACGGGACTTCTTATCGGACGAGCAGTACTTC. It translates to CASSLRRDFLSDEQYF.

This clone was found a few times. This chain uses TRBV28 with TRBJ2-7; 7 nucleotides agree with TRBD2. This CDR3 spans 14 amino acids. Germline V gene lookup returns CDR1 MDHEN and CDR2 SYDVKM. With 9 bases clipped from V and 5 bases from J, the junction kept 13 bases outside the gene matches. The CDR3 loop reads CASIAGRSFHEQYF. DNA for the CDR3: TGTGCCAGTATAGCGGGCCGATCTTTCCACGAGCAGTACTTC. The whole variable domain, remainder taken from reference TRBV28 and TRBJ2-7, is DVKVTQSSRYLVKRTGEKVFLECVQDMDHENMFWYRQDPGLGLRLIYFSYDVKMKEKGDIPEGYSVSREKKERFSLILESASTNQTSMYLCASIAGRSFHEQYFGPGTRLTVT.

This clone is a singleton in its sample. The sample contains more than one DNA sequence encoding this CDR3. The CDR3 sequence: CASSQVGSGANVLTF. DNA of the CDR3: TGTGCCAGCAGCCAAGTGGGGTCCGGGGCCAACGTCCTGACTTTC. The chain combines TRBV4-2 with TRBJ2-6; D is undetermined. V shed 1 base and J shed 4 bases, with 8 bases lying between them. The CDR3 totals 15 residues. The germline gives CDR1 LGHNA, CDR2 YNFKEQ.